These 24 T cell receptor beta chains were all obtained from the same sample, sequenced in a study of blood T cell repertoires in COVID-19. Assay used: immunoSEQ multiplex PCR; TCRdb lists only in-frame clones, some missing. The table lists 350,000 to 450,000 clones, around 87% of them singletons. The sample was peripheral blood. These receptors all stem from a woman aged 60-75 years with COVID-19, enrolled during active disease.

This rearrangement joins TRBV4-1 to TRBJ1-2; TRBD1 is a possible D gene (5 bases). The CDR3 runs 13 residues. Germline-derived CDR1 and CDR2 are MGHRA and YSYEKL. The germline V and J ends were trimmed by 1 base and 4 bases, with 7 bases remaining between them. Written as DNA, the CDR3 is TGCGCCAGCAGCCAAGGTACAGGCTATGGCTACACCTTC. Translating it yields CASSQGTGYGYTF.

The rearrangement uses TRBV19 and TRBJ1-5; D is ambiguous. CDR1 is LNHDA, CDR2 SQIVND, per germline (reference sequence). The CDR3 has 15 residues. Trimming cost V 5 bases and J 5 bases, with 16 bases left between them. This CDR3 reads CASSGSGREYQPQHF. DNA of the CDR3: TGTGCCAGTAGTGGAAGTGGGAGGGAATATCAGCCCCAGCATTTT.

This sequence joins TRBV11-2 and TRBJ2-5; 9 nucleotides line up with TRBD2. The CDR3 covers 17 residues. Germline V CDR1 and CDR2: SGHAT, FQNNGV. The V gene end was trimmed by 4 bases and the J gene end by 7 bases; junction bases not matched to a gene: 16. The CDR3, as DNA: TGTGCCAGCAGCTCCCAGGGGAAGCGGGGGGACCTAGGGACCCAGTACTTC. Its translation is CASSSQGKRGDLGTQYF.

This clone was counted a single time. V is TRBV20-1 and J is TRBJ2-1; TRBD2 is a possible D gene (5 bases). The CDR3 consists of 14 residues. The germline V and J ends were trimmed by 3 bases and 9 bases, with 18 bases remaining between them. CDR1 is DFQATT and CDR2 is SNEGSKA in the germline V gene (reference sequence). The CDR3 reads CSASRGQAGGEQFF. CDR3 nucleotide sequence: TGCAGTGCTAGTCGTGGGCAGGCGGGTGGTGAGCAGTTCTTC.

Written as DNA, the CDR3 is TGTGCCAGCAGCCAGCTCGTGACAGGGAACACTGAAGCTTTCTTT. Translated, it gives CASSQLVTGNTEAFF. The chain joins TRBV14 to TRBJ1-1, with D possibly matching TRBD1 (6 bases). The germline V and J ends were trimmed by 3 bases and 1 base, with 12 bases remaining between them. This CDR3 is 15 amino acids long. From germline, CDR1 is SGHDN and CDR2 FVKESK. The full variable domain, with the rest looked up from reference TRBV14 and TRBJ1-1, is EAGVTQFPSHSVIEKGQTVTLRCDPISGHDNLYWYRRVMGKEIKFLLHFVKESKQDESGMPNNRFLAERTGGTYSTLKVQPAELEDSGVYFCASSQLVTGNTEAFFGQGTRLTVV.

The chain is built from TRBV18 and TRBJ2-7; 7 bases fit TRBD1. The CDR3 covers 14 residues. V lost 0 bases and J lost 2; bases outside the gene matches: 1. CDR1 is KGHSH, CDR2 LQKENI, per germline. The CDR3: CASSPPGGPYEQYF. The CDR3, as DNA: TGTGCCAGCTCACCACCAGGGGGCCCCTACGAGCAGTACTTC.

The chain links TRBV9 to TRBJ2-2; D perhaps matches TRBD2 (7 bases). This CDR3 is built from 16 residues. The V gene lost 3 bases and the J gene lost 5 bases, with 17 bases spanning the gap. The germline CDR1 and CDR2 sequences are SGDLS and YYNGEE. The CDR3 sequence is CASSAWTASGTGELFF. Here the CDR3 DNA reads TGTGCCAGCAGCGCTTGGACAGCTAGCGGAACCGGGGAGCTGTTTTTT.

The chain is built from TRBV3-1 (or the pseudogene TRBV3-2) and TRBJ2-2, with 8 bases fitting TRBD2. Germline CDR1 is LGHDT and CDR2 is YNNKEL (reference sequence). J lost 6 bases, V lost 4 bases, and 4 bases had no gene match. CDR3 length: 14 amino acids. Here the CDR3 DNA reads TGTGCCAGCAGCCGCGGGGGGCCGGCCGGGGAGCTGTTTTTT. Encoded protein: CASSRGGPAGELFF.

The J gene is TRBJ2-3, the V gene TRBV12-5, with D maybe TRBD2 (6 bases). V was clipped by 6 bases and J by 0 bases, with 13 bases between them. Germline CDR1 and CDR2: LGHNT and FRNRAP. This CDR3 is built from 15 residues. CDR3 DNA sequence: TGTGCTAGTGGGAAAGAGGGACTGAGCACAGATACGCAGTATTTT. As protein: CASGKEGLSTDTQYF.

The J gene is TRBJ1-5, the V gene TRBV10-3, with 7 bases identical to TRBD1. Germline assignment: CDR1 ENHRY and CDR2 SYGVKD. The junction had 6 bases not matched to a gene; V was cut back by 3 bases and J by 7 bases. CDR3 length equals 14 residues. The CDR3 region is CAISEGGGGQPQHF. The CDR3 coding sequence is TGTGCCATCAGTGAAGGAGGGGGCGGACAGCCCCAGCATTTT.

The DNA of the CDR3 is TGTGCCAGCAACTACGGGCTAGCGGGGGGTTCCTACAATGAGCAGTTCTTC. Amino acids: CASNYGLAGGSYNEQFF. The V and J genes are TRBV5-6 and TRBJ2-1; TRBD2 matches at 11 bases. Germline CDR1 and CDR2: SGHDT and YYEEEE. This CDR3 comprises 17 residues. V was clipped by 6 bases and J by 1 base; unmatched bases: 9.

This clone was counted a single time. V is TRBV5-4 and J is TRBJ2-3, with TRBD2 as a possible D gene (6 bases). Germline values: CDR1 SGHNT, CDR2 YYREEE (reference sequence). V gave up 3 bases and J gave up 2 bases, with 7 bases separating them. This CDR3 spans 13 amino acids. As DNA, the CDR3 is TGTGCCAGCAGCTCGGGAGCCACAGATACGCAGTATTTT. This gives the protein CASSSGATDTQYF.

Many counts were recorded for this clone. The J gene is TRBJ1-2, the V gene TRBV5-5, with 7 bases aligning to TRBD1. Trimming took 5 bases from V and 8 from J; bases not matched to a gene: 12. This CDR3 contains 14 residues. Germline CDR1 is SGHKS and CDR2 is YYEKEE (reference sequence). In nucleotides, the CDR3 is TGTGCCAGCAGTTGGTGGCAGGGGGTGGAGGGCTACACCTTC. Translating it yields CASSWWQGVEGYTF.

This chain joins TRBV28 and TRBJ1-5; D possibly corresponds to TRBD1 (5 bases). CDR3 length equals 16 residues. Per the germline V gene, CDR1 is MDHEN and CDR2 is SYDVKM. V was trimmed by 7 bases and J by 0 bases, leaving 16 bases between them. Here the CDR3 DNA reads TGTGCCAGCACCACAGGAAGGGGAAGTAGCAATCAGCCCCAGCATTTT. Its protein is CASTTGRGSSNQPQHF.

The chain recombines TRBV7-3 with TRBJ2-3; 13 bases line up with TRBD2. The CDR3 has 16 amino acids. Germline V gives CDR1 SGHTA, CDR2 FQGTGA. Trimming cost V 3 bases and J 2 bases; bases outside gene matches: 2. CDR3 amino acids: CASSLTSGGYTDTQYF. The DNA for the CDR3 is TGTGCCAGCAGCTTGACTAGCGGGGGGTACACAGATACGCAGTATTTT.

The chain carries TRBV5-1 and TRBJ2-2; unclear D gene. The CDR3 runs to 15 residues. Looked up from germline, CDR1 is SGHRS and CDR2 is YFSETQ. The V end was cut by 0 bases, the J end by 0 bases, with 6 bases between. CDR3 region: CASSLAAANTGELFF. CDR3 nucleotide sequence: TGCGCCAGCAGCTTGGCCGCGGCGAACACCGGGGAGCTGTTTTTT.

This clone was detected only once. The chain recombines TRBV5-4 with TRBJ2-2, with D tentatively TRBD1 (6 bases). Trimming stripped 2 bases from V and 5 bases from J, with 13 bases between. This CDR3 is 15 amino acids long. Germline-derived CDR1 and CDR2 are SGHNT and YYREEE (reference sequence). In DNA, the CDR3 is TGTGCCAGCAGCTTCATGGGGGCCCCGACCGGGGAGCTGTTTTTT. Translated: CASSFMGAPTGELFF.

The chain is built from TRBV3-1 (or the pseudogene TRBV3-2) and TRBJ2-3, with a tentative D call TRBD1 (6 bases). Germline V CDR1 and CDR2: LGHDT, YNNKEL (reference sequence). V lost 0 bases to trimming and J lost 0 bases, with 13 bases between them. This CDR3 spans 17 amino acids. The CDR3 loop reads CASSQDGTTGSTDTQYF. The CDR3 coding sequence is TGTGCCAGCAGCCAAGATGGGACAACAGGGAGCACAGATACGCAGTATTTT.

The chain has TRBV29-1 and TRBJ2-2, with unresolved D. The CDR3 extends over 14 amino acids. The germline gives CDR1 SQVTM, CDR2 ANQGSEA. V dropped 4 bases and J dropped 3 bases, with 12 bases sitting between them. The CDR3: CSVALNHYTGELFF. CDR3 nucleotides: TGCAGCGTTGCACTGAACCATTACACCGGGGAGCTGTTTTTT.

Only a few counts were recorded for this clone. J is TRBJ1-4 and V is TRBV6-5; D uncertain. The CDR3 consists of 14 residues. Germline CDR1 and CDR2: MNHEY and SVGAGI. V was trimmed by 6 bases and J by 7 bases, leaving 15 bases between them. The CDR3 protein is CASRKAQSPEKLFF. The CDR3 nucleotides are TGTGCCAGCAGGAAAGCACAGTCTCCTGAAAAACTGTTTTTT.

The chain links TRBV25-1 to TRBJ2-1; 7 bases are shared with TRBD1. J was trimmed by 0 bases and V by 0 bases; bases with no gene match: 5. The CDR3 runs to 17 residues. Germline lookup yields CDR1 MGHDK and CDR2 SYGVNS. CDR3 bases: TGTGCCAGCAGTGAATATAGAGGGGGCCACTCCTACAATGAGCAGTTCTTC. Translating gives CASSEYRGGHSYNEQFF.

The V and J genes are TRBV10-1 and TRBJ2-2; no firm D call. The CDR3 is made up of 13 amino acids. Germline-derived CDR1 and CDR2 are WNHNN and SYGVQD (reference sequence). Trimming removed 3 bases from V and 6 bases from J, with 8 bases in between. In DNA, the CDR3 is TGCGCCAGCAGTGATTACTTGGCCGGGGAGCTGTTTTTT. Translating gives CASSDYLAGELFF.

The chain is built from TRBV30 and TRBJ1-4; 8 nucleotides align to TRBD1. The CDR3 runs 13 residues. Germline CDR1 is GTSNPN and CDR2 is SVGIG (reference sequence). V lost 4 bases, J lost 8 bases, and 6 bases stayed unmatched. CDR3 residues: CAWTQGAWEKLFF. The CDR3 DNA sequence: TGTGCCTGGACGCAGGGGGCTTGGGAAAAACTGTTTTTT.

The CDR3 region is CASSYSRGFGTEAFF. The CDR3 DNA follows: TGTGCCAGCAGTTACTCTCGGGGTTTCGGCACTGAAGCTTTCTTT. The chain joins TRBV6-5 to TRBJ1-1; D is unclear. V was shortened by 0 bases and J by 4 bases, with 12 bases between the two germline ends. Germline-derived CDR1 and CDR2 are MNHEY and SVGAGI. The CDR3 is 15 amino acids.